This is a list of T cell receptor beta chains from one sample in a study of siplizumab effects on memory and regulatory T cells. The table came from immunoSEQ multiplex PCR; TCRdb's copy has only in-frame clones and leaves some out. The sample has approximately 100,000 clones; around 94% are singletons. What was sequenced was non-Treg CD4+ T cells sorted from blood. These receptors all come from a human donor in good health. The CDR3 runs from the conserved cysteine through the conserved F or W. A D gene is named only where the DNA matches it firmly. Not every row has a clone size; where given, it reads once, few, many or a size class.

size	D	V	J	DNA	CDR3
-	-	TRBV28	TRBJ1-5	TGTGCCAGCACCGTAGGAGGGGCCCGCAATCAGCCCCAGCATTTT	CASTVGGARNQPQHF
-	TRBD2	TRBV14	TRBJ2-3	TGTGCCAGCAGCCAGGGCTGGCTAGCGGGCAGCACAGATACGCAGTATTTT	CASSQGWLAGSTDTQYF
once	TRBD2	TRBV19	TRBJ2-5	TGTGCCAGTAGTCGACGGACTAGCCTGGAGACCCAGTACTTC	CASSRRTSLETQYF
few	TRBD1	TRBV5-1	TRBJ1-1	TGCGCCAGCAGCTACAGGGGACAGCCGGACACTGAAGCTTTCTTT	CASSYRGQPDTEAFF
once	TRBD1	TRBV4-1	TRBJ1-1	TGCGCCAGCAGCCAAGTCCCGGACAGGGGCTTACGGAGAGCTTTCTTT	CASSQVPDRGLRRAFF
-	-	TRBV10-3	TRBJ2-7	TGTGCCATCAGACACTCGATATCCTACGAGCAGTACTTC	CAIRHSISYEQYF
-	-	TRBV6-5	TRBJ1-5	TGTGCCAGCAGTTACTCGAGACACATGGTGCCCCAGCATTTT	CASSYSRHMVPQHF
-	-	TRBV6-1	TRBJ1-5	TGTGCCAGCGGGCAGGGTCAGCCCCAGCATTTT	CASGQGQPQHF
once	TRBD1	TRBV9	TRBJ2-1	TGTGCCAGCAACCCAGGACAGGGTATTCGTGAGCAGTTCTTC	CASNPGQGIREQFF
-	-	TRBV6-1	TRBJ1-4	TGTGCCAGCAGCTTATTACAGGGAAACGAAAAACTGTTTTTT	CASSLLQGNEKLFF
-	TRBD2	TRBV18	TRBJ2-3	TGTGCCAGTTTAGCGACCGGACTAGCGGGATACACAGATACGCAGTATTTT	CASLATGLAGYTDTQYF
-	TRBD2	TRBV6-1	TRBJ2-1	TGTGCCAGCAGAGAGGGACTAGCGGGAATCAATGAGCAGTTCTTC	CASREGLAGINEQFF
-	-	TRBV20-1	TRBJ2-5	TGCAGAGTAGCGGACCAAGAGACCCAGTACTTC	CRVADQETQYF
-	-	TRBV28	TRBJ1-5	TGTGCCAGCAGATTTACGGGTGGGGGCAATCAGCCCCAGCATTTT	CASRFTGGGNQPQHF
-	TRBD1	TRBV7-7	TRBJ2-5	TGTGCCAGCAGCTTAGGCTGGGACAGAGGCCAAGAGACCCAGTACTTC	CASSLGWDRGQETQYF
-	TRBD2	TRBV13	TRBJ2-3	TGTGCCAGCCAGGCGGGAGGCACAGATACGCAGTATTTT	CASQAGGTDTQYF
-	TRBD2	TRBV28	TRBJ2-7	TGTGCCAGCAGTTTTAAAGGACTAGCGGCGAGACAGTACGAGCAGTACTTC	CASSFKGLAARQYEQYF
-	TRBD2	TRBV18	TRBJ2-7	TGTGCCAGCTCACCCCTTGCGGGACTAGCGGGAGGAGAGCAGTACTTC	CASSPLAGLAGGEQYF
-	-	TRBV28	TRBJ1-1	TGTGCCAGCAGTCCTCGGGCCCTACTGTCTCTGAACACTGAAGCTTTCTTT	CASSPRALLSLNTEAFF
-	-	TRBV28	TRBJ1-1	TGTGCCAGCAGTTTTTTCGACATGATGGCTTTCTTT	CASSFFDMMAFF
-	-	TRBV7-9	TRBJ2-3	TGTGCCAGCAGCGACACAGATACGCAGTATTTT	CASSDTDTQYF
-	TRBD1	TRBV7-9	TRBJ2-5	TGTGCCAGCAGCCTACACGGGACAGCCCAAGAGACCCAGTACTTC	CASSLHGTAQETQYF
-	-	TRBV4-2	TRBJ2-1	TGTGCCAGCAGCCAAGAGGTTCAACCCTACAATGAGCAGTTCTTC	CASSQEVQPYNEQFF
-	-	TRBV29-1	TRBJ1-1	TGCAGCGCTCAGGAGGGCACTGAAGCTTTCTTT	CSAQEGTEAFF
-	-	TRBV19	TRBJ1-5	TGTGCCAGTAGTATGGCGAGGGGTAGCAATCAGCCCCAGCATTTT	CASSMARGSNQPQHF
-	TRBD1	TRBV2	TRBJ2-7	TGTGCCAGCAGCATACAGGGGGCCCACGAGCAGTACTTC	CASSIQGAHEQYF
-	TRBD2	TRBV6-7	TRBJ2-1	TGTGCCAGCAGGGAAGTCGAAAGGAAGGTAGCGGGAGAGGGGGGGAATGAGCAGTTCTTC	CASREVERKVAGEGGNEQFF
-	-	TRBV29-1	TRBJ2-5	TGCAGCGTTGATATGCTTCTAGGGCAAGAGACCCAGTACTTC	CSVDMLLGQETQYF
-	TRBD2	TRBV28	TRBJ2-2	TGTGCCAGCAGTTTCCCGACCTTTAGCGGGAGCCCCGGGGAGCTGTTTTTT	CASSFPTFSGSPGELFF
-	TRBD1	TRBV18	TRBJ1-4	TGTGCCAGCTCACCTGACAGGGGCGGTGAAAAACTGTTTTTT	CASSPDRGGEKLFF
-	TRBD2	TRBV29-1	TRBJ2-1	TGCAGCGGCGGCGGGACTAGCAGGTCCAATGAGCAGTTCTTC	CSGGGTSRSNEQFF
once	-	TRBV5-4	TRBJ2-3	TGTGCCAGCAGTGCCATGGCGGGGCCTCCTGGCACAGATACGCAGTATTTT	CASSAMAGPPGTDTQYF
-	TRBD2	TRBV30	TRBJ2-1	TGTGCCTGGAGGGGTGGGACGGGACTAGCGGGAGGGCCACAGTACAATGAGCAGTTCTTC	CAWRGGTGLAGGPQYNEQFF
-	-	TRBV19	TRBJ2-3	TGTGCCAGTAGTATAGTGGGGAGGACGGATACGCAGTATTTT	CASSIVGRTDTQYF
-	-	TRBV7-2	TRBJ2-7	TGTGCCAGCAGCTTAGTCTCGGGGCAACAGTACTTC	CASSLVSGQQYF
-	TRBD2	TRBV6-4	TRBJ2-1	TGTGCCAGCAGTGTTGATGGGGGAGCGGGGGAGCAGTTCTTC	CASSVDGGAGEQFF
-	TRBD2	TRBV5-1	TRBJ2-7	TGCGCCAGCAGCGCGACTAGCGGGAGGGCACGCGAGCAGTACTTC	CASSATSGRAREQYF
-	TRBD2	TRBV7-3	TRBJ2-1	TGTGCCAGCAGTCATCCCGGGACTAGCGCCAATGAGCAGTTCTTC	CASSHPGTSANEQFF
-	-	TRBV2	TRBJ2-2	TGTGCCAGCGAACCGGACAGACTGAACACCGGGGAGCTGTTTTTT	CASEPDRLNTGELFF
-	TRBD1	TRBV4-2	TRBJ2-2	TGTGCCAGCAGCCAAGAATTAGGGGGCTCTAACGGGGAGCTGTTTTTT	CASSQELGGSNGELFF
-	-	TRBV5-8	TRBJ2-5	TGTGCCAGCAGCCCCCTGGAAACGCTAGCGATCCAAGAGACCCAGTACTTC	CASSPLETLAIQETQYF
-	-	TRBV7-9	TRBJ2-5	TGTGCCAGCAGCTTCGGACAGGGAGGGGAGACCCAGTACTTC	CASSFGQGGETQYF
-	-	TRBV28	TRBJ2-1	TGTGCCAGCGGAGTTTATAACTTAGGGCCCACCCCTTACAATGAGCAGTTCTTC	CASGVYNLGPTPYNEQFF
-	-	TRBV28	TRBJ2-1	TGTGCCAGCAGTTTGAAGCCCTCCTACAATGAGCAGTTCTTC	CASSLKPSYNEQFF
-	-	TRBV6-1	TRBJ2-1	TGTGCCAGCAGCGAAGGAGCCAGCGGGCGCAATGAGCAGTTCTTC	CASSEGASGRNEQFF
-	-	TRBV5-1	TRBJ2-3	TGCGCCAGCAGCCCGGGCCAAGGGTCAGATACGCAGTATTTT	CASSPGQGSDTQYF
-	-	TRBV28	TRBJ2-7	TGTGCCAGCAGTTTAGTCCACGAGCAGTACTTC	CASSLVHEQYF
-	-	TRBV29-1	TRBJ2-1	TGCAGCGTTGTAAGGTTCCCTAGGAGTACTAACTACAATGAGCAGTTCTTC	CSVVRFPRSTNYNEQFF
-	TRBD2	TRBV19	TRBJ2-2	TGTGCCAGTATCCTTACTAGCGGGAGGTTGGCCGGGGAGCTGTTTTTT	CASILTSGRLAGELFF
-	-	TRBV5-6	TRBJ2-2	TGTGCCAGCAGCTTGATTGGGCGGAAAACCGGGGAGCTGTTTTTT	CASSLIGRKTGELFF
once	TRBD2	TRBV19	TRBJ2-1	TGTGCCAGTAGTATAGATTCGGGACTAGCGGGTCACAATGAGCAGTTCTTC	CASSIDSGLAGHNEQFF
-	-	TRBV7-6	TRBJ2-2	TGTGCCAGCAGCTTAAGCGGAGCGAACACCGGGGAGCTGTTTTTT	CASSLSGANTGELFF
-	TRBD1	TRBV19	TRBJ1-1	TGTGCCAGTAAGGGGGCGAAGAACACTGAAGCTTTCTTT	CASKGAKNTEAFF